This entry lists 16 T cell receptor beta chains sequenced from one sample in a study of T cells in Graves' hyperthyroidism and ophthalmopathy. Amplification of TCR beta CDR3 regions used RNA as the template. The HTBI primer set drove a first-round RT-PCR of the TCR CDR3. MiXCR was run by TCRdb on the multiplex PCR reads, yielding one entry per CDR3 protein. The data contain around 700,000 distinct CDR3 sequences, around 20% of them seen just once; the ten biggest clones take up approximately 16%. The sample comprised blood. These receptors originate from a woman aged 50 to 60 with Graves' hyperthyroidism that later progressed to Graves' ophthalmopathy.

V and J are TRBV5-4 and TRBJ1-2, with no clear D. There are 14 residues in the CDR3. Trimming took off 2 bases at V and 1 base at J, with 9 bases between the two ends. CDR1 is SGHNT and CDR2 is YYREEE in the germline V gene (reference sequence). CDR3 nucleotide sequence: TGTGCCAGCAGCTTCGCAGGATTTAACTATGGCTACACCTTC. Amino acids: CASSFAGFNYGYTF. Complete variable domain (other parts from reference TRBV5-4 and TRBJ1-2): ETGVTQSPTHLIKTRGQQVTLRCSSQSGHNTVSWYQQALGQGPQFIFQYYREEENGRGNFPPRFSGLQFPNYSSELNVNALELDDSALYLCASSFAGFNYGYTFGSGTRLTVV.

This clonotype was counted at least ten times. The J gene is TRBJ2-3, the V gene TRBV7-9, with D perhaps TRBD1 or TRBD2 (6 bases each). Per germline, CDR1 SEHNR and CDR2 FQNEAQ (reference sequence). Trimming took 4 bases from V and 2 from J, leaving 19 bases between them. This CDR3 spans 17 amino acids. DNA for the CDR3: TGTGCCAGCAGCTCCTCCTTCCGGGGGCCCCACACAGATACGCAGTATTTT. Amino acid sequence: CASSSSFRGPHTDTQYF.

This rearrangement joins TRBV6-1 to TRBJ1-5; D is possibly TRBD1 (6 bases). V gave up 6 bases and J gave up 5 bases, with 11 bases separating them. The CDR3 extends over 13 amino acids. Germline V CDR1 and CDR2: MNHNS, SASEGT. CDR3 sequence (DNA): TGTGCCAGCAGATGGGGGCCTTATCAGCCCCAGCATTTT. Translated: CASRWGPYQPQHF.

The J gene is TRBJ1-4, the V gene TRBV12-3 or TRBV12-4; 10 bases map to TRBD1. Germline trimming cut 3 bases from V and 7 bases from J; bases unmatched to any gene: 8. This CDR3 comprises 16 residues. The CDR3 DNA sequence: TGTGCCAGCAGTTTTGGGGCGGGACAGGGGCGTGAAAAACTGTTTTTT. Residues: CASSFGAGQGREKLFF.

The chain carries TRBV19 and TRBJ1-5; TRBD1 is a possible D gene (6 bases). The CDR3 sequence is 17 residues long. V was shortened by 1 base and J by 2 bases, with 15 bases between the two germline ends. CDR1 LNHDA and CDR2 SQIVND come from the germline V gene (reference sequence). CDR3 in amino acids: CASSIAASRGRNQPQHF. The CDR3 DNA follows: TGTGCCAGTAGTATAGCCGCCTCCCGGGGGCGCAATCAGCCCCAGCATTTT.

The chain has TRBV6-1 and TRBJ1-1; 7 positions agree with TRBD1. V dropped 6 bases and J dropped 0; count of bases not matched to a gene: 4. The CDR3 is 14 amino acids. The germline CDR1 and CDR2 sequences are MNHNS and SASEGT. CDR3 sequence reads: CASRTDRMNTEAFF. CDR3 in DNA: TGTGCCAGCAGAACGGACAGGATGAACACTGAAGCTTTCTTT.

Turning to this clonotype: The junction shows a germline mismatch at one end, possibly a read error. The V call is TRBV15, the J call TRBJ2-1; TRBD1 might be the D (6 bases). Per the germline V gene, CDR1 is LNHNV and CDR2 is YYDKDF (reference sequence). CDR3 length equals 16 residues. For the CDR3, the DNA is TGTGCCACCAGCGGAGAGGGGTCAGGGGTGGTACATCGGCAGTTCTTC. Translation: CATSGEGSGVVHRQFF.

This clonotype came up once. V usage is TRBV7-8 and J usage is TRBJ2-7; D is unclear. Germline loops: CDR1 SGHVS, CDR2 FQNEAQ. CDR3 size: 14 residues. Trimming left V 5 bases short and J 0 bases short, with 11 bases between. The CDR3 here is CASSPQASSYEQYF. The CDR3 DNA follows: TGTGCCAGCAGCCCCCAGGCGAGCTCCTACGAGCAGTACTTC. Full variable domain (remainder filled in from reference TRBV7-8 and TRBJ2-7): GAGVSQSPRYKVAKRGQDVALRCDPISGHVSLFWYQQALGQGPEFLTYFQNEAQLDKSGLPSDRFFAERPEGSVSTLKIQRTQQEDSAVYLCASSPQASSYEQYFGPGTRLTVT.

In its sample, this clonotype was seen a few times. The CDR3 region has the DNA TGTGCCTGGAGTGTACGATGGGTAGACGGGGGGGCGGCAGATACGCAGTATTTT. Its translation is CAWSVRWVDGGAADTQYF. The chain carries TRBV30 and TRBJ2-3, with 8 bases that match TRBD2. CDR1 and CDR2 from the germline V gene are GTSNPN and SVGIG (reference sequence). This CDR3 contains 18 residues. The J segment lost 4 bases and the V segment lost 0 bases, leaving 15 bases of the junction unmatched.

This clonotype occurred many times. The chain joins TRBV11-2 to TRBJ2-7; D assignment may be TRBD1 or TRBD2 (5 bases each). The CDR3 spans 15 residues. Germline CDR1 SGHAT, CDR2 FQNNGV. The V and J ends lost 5 bases and 4 bases respectively, with 18 bases between them. The CDR3 loop reads CASSGGAGPGYEQYF. The CDR3 DNA reads TGTGCCAGCAGCGGAGGTGCAGGGCCGGGGTACGAGCAGTACTTC.

This clonotype was counted only a few times. The chain employs TRBV4-2 and TRBJ1-2; no clear D gene. The CDR3 consists of 14 residues. Germline V gene sequence: CDR1 LGHNA, CDR2 YNFKEQ. V lost 0 bases to trimming and J lost 8 bases, with 13 bases between them. CDR3 DNA: TGTGCCAGCAGCCAAGATCTCCGGGCGATCGGCTACACCTTC. It specifies CASSQDLRAIGYTF.

The chain employs TRBV7-9 and TRBJ2-7; no definite D call. The germline V gene encodes CDR1 SEHNR and CDR2 FQNEAQ (reference sequence). Trimming stripped 5 bases from V and 0 bases from J, with 11 bases between. The CDR3 sequence is 14 residues long. CDR3 nucleotides: TGTGCCAGCAGCCAGTCTGGAATCTCCTACGAGCAGTACTTC. Its protein is CASSQSGISYEQYF.

This clonotype was observed at least ten times. This chain joins TRBV9 and TRBJ2-7; D possibly matches TRBD1 or TRBD2 (6 bases each). V was pared by 3 bases and J by 6 bases, with 13 bases between. In germline, CDR1 is SGDLS, CDR2 YYNGEE. CDR3 length equals 13 residues. CDR3 bases: TGTGCCAGCAGCGCCTCTGGGGGGCGCGAGCAGTACTTC. This gives the protein CASSASGGREQYF.

About this clonotype: A much more abundant neighbour one base away suggests this may be a read error. The CDR3 DNA reads TGTGCCAGCGGCACCGGAAGGGGATATTGGGGCCACGACACCGGGGAGCTGTTTTTT. This translates into CASGTGRGYWGHDTGELFF. This chain joins TRBV11-2 and TRBJ2-2; TRBD1 might be the D (5 bases). Germline CDR1 reads SGHAT; CDR2 reads FQNNGV. CDR3 length: 19 residues. With 8 bases removed from V and 3 bases from J, the gap between germline ends came to 28 bases.

This clonotype occurred many times. The chain uses TRBV7-8 and TRBJ2-5; TRBD1 aligns across 12 bases. Germline V CDR1 and CDR2: SGHVS, FQNEAQ. CDR3 length: 16 amino acids. V was pared by 4 bases and J by 0 bases, with 3 bases of the junction left unmatched. CDR3 sequence reads: CASSSGTGGDQETQYF. For the CDR3, the DNA is TGTGCCAGCAGCTCCGGGACAGGGGGCGACCAAGAGACCCAGTACTTC.

This clonotype was picked up many times. The rearrangement uses TRBV5-1 and TRBJ1-6, with D possibly matching TRBD1 (5 bases). The V end lost 0 bases, the J end lost 15 bases, and 13 bases lay between the germline ends. Per the germline V gene, CDR1 is SGHRS and CDR2 is YFSETQ. The CDR3 length is 13 residues. CDR3 in DNA: TGCGCCAGCAGCTTGGGGTCCAGGGAGGTCCTCCACTTT. Translated: CASSLGSREVLHF.